Presented here are 16 T cell receptor beta chains from one specimen sequenced in a study of cytomegalovirus exposure and HLA in healthy donors (dated by TCRdb to the late 2010s). The method behind the library was the immunoSEQ multiplex PCR assay. For the multiplex PCR, a mixture combining 60 forward primers for TCR Vbeta segments and 13 reverse primers for TCR Jbeta segments was used. TCRdb mirrors the immuneACCESS table, restricted to in-frame sequences. Some clones are absent from its copies; in checked studies, under half trace to an unresolved V gene, and the reason for the others is unknown. For this sample there are under 95,000 clones; about four fifths appear just once. The ten largest clonotypes hold roughly 15% of the sample. Material: PBMCs. The source of these receptors is a woman aged 40 to 55 in good health and CMV-seropositive.

This chain joins TRBV5-6 and TRBJ2-3; D might be TRBD1 (5 bases). Trimming took off 6 bases at V and 4 bases at J, with 24 bases between the two ends. The CDR3 contains 17 residues. The V gene's germline CDR1 is SGHDT and CDR2 YYEEEE. The CDR3 reads CASILGASGPYSDTQYF. DNA of the CDR3: TGTGCCAGCATCCTAGGGGCTAGTGGGCCTTATTCAGATACGCAGTATTTT.

The V and J genes are TRBV30 and TRBJ1-2; D perhaps matches TRBD1 (5 bases). Trimming shortened V by 8 bases and J by 6 bases, and 19 bases separated the two germline ends. The CDR3 is made up of 13 amino acids. CDR1 is GTSNPN, CDR2 SVGIG, per germline (reference sequence). The chain's CDR3 is CANTPRGSNGYTF. Here the CDR3 DNA reads TGTGCCAACACCCCTAGGGGTTCGAATGGCTACACCTTC.

The chain carries TRBV19 and TRBJ1-2; D remains ambiguous. CDR3 length equals 18 residues. Deletions cut 4 bases from V and 1 base from J, with 22 bases between. Germline V gene sequence: CDR1 LNHDA, CDR2 SQIVND (reference sequence). The CDR3 DNA reads TGTGCCAGTAGTACCCCCCTTTCTAAGCTGGACTTTAACTATGGCTACACCTTC. It codes for CASSTPLSKLDFNYGYTF.

The V gene is TRBV27, the J gene TRBJ1-6; maybe TRBD1 (5 bases). The CDR3 contains 12 residues. Trimming left V 7 bases short and J 8 bases short, with 9 bases between. Germline V gives CDR1 MNHEY, CDR2 SMNVEV (reference sequence). The CDR3 is CASTRGDSPLHF. Written as DNA, the CDR3 is TGTGCCAGCACCCGGGGGGATTCACCCCTCCACTTT.

The rearrangement joins TRBV28 to TRBJ2-1; a weak D match, TRBD2 (5 bases). Germline V gives CDR1 MDHEN, CDR2 SYDVKM. This CDR3 contains 14 residues. V lost 5 bases, J lost 5 bases, and 13 bases lay in between. CDR3 sequence: CASSPSSADNEQFF. For the CDR3, the DNA is TGTGCCAGCAGTCCTAGCTCCGCTGACAATGAGCAGTTCTTC.

The chain combines TRBV5-1 with TRBJ2-2, with D uncertain. Germline V gene lookup returns CDR1 SGHRS and CDR2 YFSETQ. The CDR3 sequence is 13 residues long. Trimming shortened V by 1 base and J by 8 bases, and 9 bases separated the two germline ends. The CDR3, as DNA: TGCGCCAGCAGCTTGCTACTTTCGGGGGAGCTGTTTTTT. It specifies CASSLLLSGELFF.

The chain joins TRBV5-1 to TRBJ1-1; 9 bases map to TRBD1. The CDR3 runs 15 residues. V lost 0 bases, J lost 1 base, and 1 base stayed unmatched. Germline V lookup: CDR1 SGHRS, CDR2 YFSETQ. For the CDR3, the DNA is TGCGCCAGCAGCTTGGGGGACAGGGCGAACACTGAAGCTTTCTTT. Residues: CASSLGDRANTEAFF.

CDR3 coding DNA: TGCGCCAGCAGCGTACAGGGCCCTAGCACAGATACGCAGTATTTT. Its translation: CASSVQGPSTDTQYF. V gene TRBV5-1 combines with J gene TRBJ2-3, with a possible D match to TRBD1 (6 bases). This CDR3 has 15 amino acids. V lost 4 bases and J 0 bases, leaving 12 bases between the germline ends. The germline gives CDR1 SGHRS, CDR2 YFSETQ.

This chain uses TRBV28 with TRBJ2-7; the D gene is possibly TRBD2 (6 bases). The germline V gene encodes CDR1 MDHEN and CDR2 SYDVKM. CDR3 length equals 15 residues. The V end was cut by 6 bases, the J end by 0 bases, with 15 bases between. The CDR3: CASSLGTASSYEQYF. The CDR3 DNA follows: TGTGCCAGCAGCCTCGGGACTGCAAGCTCCTACGAGCAGTACTTC.

This clone showed up just a few times. The gene calls are TRBV19 and TRBJ2-6; D gene ambiguous. Trimming shortened V by 8 bases and J by 1 base, and 6 bases separated the two germline ends. This CDR3 is 13 amino acids long. The germline CDR1 and CDR2 sequences are LNHDA and SQIVND (reference sequence). The chain's CDR3 is CASDRSGANVLTF. The CDR3 DNA sequence: TGTGCCAGTGATAGATCTGGGGCCAACGTCCTGACTTTC.

The J gene is TRBJ1-5, the V gene TRBV7-8, with 10 bases identical to TRBD1. Germline V gives CDR1 SGHVS, CDR2 FQNEAQ. V was pared by 3 bases and J by 5 bases, with 1 base of the junction left unmatched. The CDR3 is made up of 14 amino acids. Here the CDR3 DNA reads TGTGCCAGCAGCTTGGGGACAGGGGATCAGCCCCAGCATTTT. This encodes CASSLGTGDQPQHF. Looking up the rest from reference TRBV7-8 and TRBJ1-5 gives the full variable domain: GAGVSQSPRYKVAKRGQDVALRCDPISGHVSLFWYQQALGQGPEFLTYFQNEAQLDKSGLPSDRFFAERPEGSVSTLKIQRTQQEDSAVYLCASSLGTGDQPQHFGDGTRLSIL.

The V gene is TRBV7-2, the J gene TRBJ1-2; D is possibly TRBD1 (5 bases). This CDR3 contains 14 residues. Germline values: CDR1 SGHTA, CDR2 FQGNSA. Trimming pared 1 base from V and 4 bases from J, leaving 10 bases between. The CDR3 DNA is TGTGCCAGCAGCTTAGTCAGGGATACCTATGGCTACACCTTC. Translation gives CASSLVRDTYGYTF. The full variable domain, in which reference TRBV7-2 and TRBJ1-2 provide the parts outside the CDR3, is GAGVSQSPSNKVTEKGKDVELRCDPISGHTALYWYRQSLGQGLEFLIYFQGNSAPDKSGLPSDRFSAERTGGSVSTLTIQRTQQEDSAVYLCASSLVRDTYGYTFGSGTRLTVV.

This clone was seen a single time. V gene TRBV5-1 combines with J gene TRBJ2-7; 7 bases are shared with TRBD2. J was trimmed by 3 bases and V by 0 bases; bases with no gene match: 0. This CDR3 comprises 13 residues. Per germline, CDR1 SGHRS and CDR2 YFSETQ. The CDR3 sequence: CASSLGEGYEQYF. CDR3 DNA: TGCGCCAGCAGCTTGGGGGAGGGCTACGAGCAGTACTTC.

The chain employs TRBV5-4 and TRBJ2-5, with TRBD2 matching over 12 bases. The CDR3 spans 16 residues. Germline V CDR1 and CDR2: SGHNT, YYREEE (reference sequence). J was trimmed by 3 bases and V by 3 bases; bases with no gene match: 6. Here the CDR3 DNA reads TGTGCCAGCAGCTCCACGTGGACTAGCGGGGAAGAGACCCAGTACTTC. It specifies CASSSTWTSGEETQYF.

This chain joins TRBV9 and TRBJ1-1; D may be TRBD1 (5 bases). Trimming took off 0 bases at V and 4 bases at J, with 10 bases between the two ends. The CDR3 totals 14 residues. Germline values: CDR1 SGDLS, CDR2 YYNGEE. The CDR3 protein is CASSVDGGFTEAFF. In DNA, the CDR3 is TGTGCCAGCAGCGTAGATGGGGGGTTCACTGAAGCTTTCTTT.

The rearrangement uses TRBV30 and TRBJ1-1; maybe TRBD1 (5 bases). The V gene's germline CDR1 is GTSNPN and CDR2 SVGIG (reference sequence). The CDR3 consists of 12 residues. The V gene lost 0 bases and the J gene lost 5 bases, with 7 bases spanning the gap. This CDR3 is CAWSVGGTEAFF. DNA for the CDR3: TGTGCCTGGAGTGTGGGGGGGACTGAAGCTTTCTTT.